This T cell receptor beta chain was recorded in a study of cytomegalovirus exposure and HLA in healthy donors. Study-wide background: A later analysis reported the 120 or so validation repertoires used the same platform as the 666 first-cohort repertoires.

Trimming shortened V by 6 bases and J by 3 bases, and 11 bases separated the two germline ends. CDR1 MDHEN and CDR2 SYDVKM come from the germline V gene. The CDR3 runs 13 residues. Among the roughly 120 subjects of the validation cohort, separate from the approximately 670-subject first cohort, were the donors. Points from the study as a whole: The finding came from a later analysis; first-cohort TCR clusters tended to co-occur in the 95 to 150 validation repertoires.

TCRdb's copy holds only in-frame clones and misses some; the assay was immunoSEQ multiplex PCR. The sample holds about 49,000 clones, about 91% seen once. Concerning this clone: Its antigen is undetermined.

The chain is built from TRBV28 and TRBJ1-1, with a possible D match to TRBD1 (5 bases). The TCR was taken from a man younger than 35 in good health and CMV-seronegative. Sequencing was carried out using PBMCs. Here the CDR3 reads CASRGTKDTEAFF. Here the CDR3 DNA reads TGTGCCAGCAGGGGGACTAAGGACACTGAAGCTTTCTTT.